The 26 T cell receptor beta chains below all came from one sample that was sequenced in a study of early stage breast cancer tumors. Sequencing was performed with immunoSEQ multiplex PCR; in TCRdb, only in-frame clones are kept and a portion is missing. The table lists some 47,000 clones, about 80% of them singletons. Sequencing input: blood. The receptor set was obtained from a person in their fifties or sixties with breast cancer.

The rearrangement joins TRBV27 to TRBJ2-7, with 7 bases lining up with TRBD1. The CDR3 extends over 14 amino acids. The V gene end was trimmed by 2 bases and the J gene end by 0 bases; junction bases not matched to a gene: 1. CDR1 MNHEY and CDR2 SMNVEV come from the germline V gene (reference sequence). The CDR3 sequence: CASSLGDSSYEQYF. CDR3 DNA: TGTGCCAGCAGTTTAGGGGACAGCTCCTACGAGCAGTACTTC.

The chain is built from TRBV5-1 and TRBJ2-3; 14 nucleotides match TRBD2. Germline V gene data show CDR1 as SGHRS and CDR2 as YFSETQ. This CDR3 has 17 residues. J was trimmed by 3 bases and V by 1 base; bases with no gene match: 4. This CDR3 reads CASSLPRLAGGTDTQYF. The DNA of the CDR3 is TGCGCCAGCAGCTTGCCGAGACTAGCGGGGGGGACAGATACGCAGTATTTT.

This clone was seen only once. The chain combines TRBV29-1 with TRBJ2-5, with 12 bases lining up with TRBD2. V shed 4 bases, J shed 4 bases, and the junction held 7 bases outside the gene matches. CDR3 length: 15 amino acids. Germline assignment: CDR1 SQVTM and CDR2 ANQGSEA. The DNA for the CDR3 is TGCAGCGTTGTACCTAGCGGGAGGGCCGGAGAGACCCAGTACTTC. Translation gives CSVVPSGRAGETQYF. The variable domain in full, completed from reference TRBV29-1 and TRBJ2-5, reads SAVISQKPSRDICQRGTSLTIQCQVDSQVTMMFWYRQQPGQSLTLIATANQGSEATYESGFVIDKFPISRPNLTFSTLTVSNMSPEDSSIYLCSVVPSGRAGETQYFGPGTRLLVL.

With respect to this clone: Other nucleotide sequences in the sample specify the same CDR3. For the CDR3, the DNA is TGTGCCAGCAGCTTGGACCGCCGGACTAGCAGCTACGAGCAGTACTTC. It specifies CASSLDRRTSSYEQYF. The chain joins TRBV7-2 to TRBJ2-7; 8 positions match TRBD2. The CDR3 runs to 16 residues. J lost 3 bases, V lost 3 bases, and 10 bases had no gene match. Germline lookup yields CDR1 SGHTA and CDR2 FQGNSA.

The chain employs TRBV11-2 and TRBJ2-7; weak D call: TRBD2 (6 bases). Germline V gives CDR1 SGHAT, CDR2 FQNNGV. The CDR3 length is 14 residues. Trimming shortened V by 0 bases and J by 5 bases, and 11 bases separated the two germline ends. The CDR3 reads CASSLEPGRHEQYF. Written as DNA, the CDR3 is TGTGCCAGCAGCTTAGAACCGGGGAGGCACGAGCAGTACTTC.

The count of this clone is one. The rearrangement joins TRBV4-1 to TRBJ2-5; D may be TRBD1 (6 bases). CDR1 is MGHRA and CDR2 is YSYEKL in the germline V gene. The CDR3 consists of 18 residues. Trimming cost V 4 bases and J 0 bases, with 21 bases left between them. In nucleotides, the CDR3 is TGCGCCAGCAGCCCACCCGCCCGGGACACGAGGTACCAAGAGACCCAGTACTTC. The encoded protein is CASSPPARDTRYQETQYF.

The chain couples TRBV5-1 to TRBJ2-2; D might be TRBD1 (5 bases). Germline V gene lookup returns CDR1 SGHRS and CDR2 YFSETQ. V was shortened by 2 bases and J by 8 bases, with 16 bases between the two germline ends. The CDR3 length is 15 residues. The chain's CDR3 is CASSFSGIRIGELFF. CDR3 coding DNA: TGCGCCAGCAGCTTCTCAGGGATCAGAATTGGGGAGCTGTTTTTT.

The rearrangement links TRBV9 to TRBJ2-7; 7 nucleotides align to TRBD1. Trimming at V came to 3 bases and at J to 7 bases, leaving 7 bases not matched to a gene. CDR1 is SGDLS and CDR2 is YYNGEE in the germline V gene. This CDR3 comprises 13 residues. The CDR3: CASSGTGTREQYF. The DNA of the CDR3 is TGTGCCAGCAGCGGGACAGGCACTAGGGAGCAGTACTTC.

A single count supports this clone. CDR3 sequence (DNA): TGTGCCAGCAGCCGTATAGCGGGAGGGCGCCTTATTAGCTCCTACGAGCAGTACTTC. Amino acid sequence: CASSRIAGGRLISSYEQYF. The chain joins TRBV4-2 to TRBJ2-7; 11 nucleotides align to TRBD2. V was clipped by 4 bases and J by 0 bases; unmatched bases: 14. The CDR3 runs to 19 residues. Germline V gives CDR1 LGHNA, CDR2 YNFKEQ.

V usage is TRBV29-1 and J usage is TRBJ1-1; D gene uncertain. The germline V gene encodes CDR1 SQVTM and CDR2 ANQGSEA. The CDR3 runs 13 residues. The V end lost 5 bases, the J end lost 0 bases, and 10 bases lay between the germline ends. The DNA of the CDR3 is TGCAGCGTTCGAACACCCATGAACACTGAAGCTTTCTTT. Residues: CSVRTPMNTEAFF.

The chain is built from TRBV5-1 and TRBJ1-2; TRBD1 matches at 7 bases. V was pared by 4 bases and J by 8 bases, with 5 bases of the junction left unmatched. The germline V gene encodes CDR1 SGHRS and CDR2 YFSETQ. The CDR3 runs 12 residues. CDR3 sequence (DNA): TGCGCCAGCAGCATTACAGGGGAAGGCTACACCTTC. This translates into CASSITGEGYTF.

There are a few counts of this clone. The J gene is TRBJ1-1, the V gene TRBV9; TRBD1 matches at 8 bases. J was trimmed by 2 bases and V by 3 bases; bases with no gene match: 6. The germline gives CDR1 SGDLS, CDR2 YYNGEE. CDR3 length equals 15 residues. CDR3 residues: CASSAQQGVNTEAFF. CDR3 coding DNA: TGTGCCAGCAGCGCACAACAGGGGGTAAACACTGAAGCTTTCTTT.

This chain uses TRBV29-1 with TRBJ1-1; D is possibly TRBD1 (6 bases). Germline values: CDR1 SQVTM, CDR2 ANQGSEA. The CDR3 is made up of 15 amino acids. V was pared by 3 bases and J by 1 base, with 15 bases between. CDR3 DNA: TGCAGCGTTGATTCGTTGGACAGCACGAACACTGAAGCTTTCTTT. Encoded protein: CSVDSLDSTNTEAFF.

V gene TRBV13 combines with J gene TRBJ2-3, with 7 positions matching TRBD1. J lost 1 base, V lost 5 bases, and 3 bases had no gene match. The germline V gene has CDR1 PRHDT and CDR2 FYEKMQ (reference sequence). The CDR3 runs to 14 residues. Here the CDR3 DNA reads TGTGCCAGCAGCCCCACAGGGGGCACAGATACGCAGTATTTT. It codes for CASSPTGGTDTQYF.

Concerning this clone: The DNA is left out, because the CDR3 cannot be placed on it with certainty; the CDR3 is given as TCRdb lists it. The chain employs TRBV7-2 and TRBJ1-6. Termini included, the CDR3 measures 16 amino acids. Germline V gene sequence: CDR1 SGHTA, CDR2 FQGNSA. CDR3 sequence: CASSFGPGGNYSPLHF.

This clone was observed once. The chain has TRBV4-1 and TRBJ1-2; 7 nucleotides align to TRBD1. From germline, CDR1 is MGHRA and CDR2 YSYEKL. This CDR3 comprises 17 residues. J gave up 4 bases and V 3 bases, and 14 bases lay outside the gene matches. CDR3 DNA sequence: TGCGCCAGCAGCCACGATGCCGTAAGGGGGCAGAGCTATGGCTACACCTTC. It specifies CASSHDAVRGQSYGYTF.

J is TRBJ2-1 and V is TRBV4-3; 7 bases fit TRBD1. V dropped 4 bases and J dropped 3; count of bases not matched to a gene: 9. Germline V gives CDR1 LGHNA, CDR2 YSLEER. This CDR3 region has 16 residues. This CDR3 reads CASSPHSDRDYNEQFF. The CDR3 DNA follows: TGCGCCAGCAGCCCCCACTCCGACAGGGACTACAATGAGCAGTTCTTC.

The chain has TRBV5-1 and TRBJ2-7, with 10 bases lining up with TRBD2. With V trimmed by 4 bases and J by 3 bases, 10 bases remained unmatched. The CDR3 consists of 16 residues. From germline, CDR1 is SGHRS and CDR2 YFSETQ. The CDR3 nucleotides read TGCGCCAGCAGCGAGAGCGGGAGGGCCCTCCGCTACGAGCAGTACTTC. The encoded protein is CASSESGRALRYEQYF.

The genes are TRBV6-5 and TRBJ2-5; the match to TRBD2 covers 10 bases. The V gene end was trimmed by 5 bases and the J gene end by 5 bases; junction bases not matched to a gene: 8. Per the germline V gene, CDR1 is MNHEY and CDR2 is SVGAGI. There are 15 residues in the CDR3. The CDR3 coding sequence is TGTGCCAGCAGTCAGAGCGGGGGGGCATTGGAGACCCAGTACTTC. This sequence encodes CASSQSGGALETQYF.

This clone appeared a single time. The chain employs TRBV25-1 and TRBJ2-1, with D hard to call. V was cut by 8 bases and J by 9 bases, with 11 bases left in between. Germline CDR1 and CDR2: MGHDK and SYGVNS. The CDR3 is made up of 11 amino acids. The CDR3 spells CASGYKIEQFF. The CDR3 DNA sequence: TGTGCCAGCGGCTACAAGATTGAGCAGTTCTTC.

This clone was recorded once. The rearrangement uses TRBV7-9 and TRBJ1-5; no clear D gene. The CDR3 spans 13 residues. Germline values: CDR1 SEHNR, CDR2 FQNEAQ (reference sequence). The V end lost 1 base, the J end lost 4 bases, and 5 bases lay between the germline ends. This chain's CDR3 is CASSLEPNQPQHF. CDR3 sequence (DNA): TGTGCCAGCAGCTTAGAACCGAATCAGCCCCAGCATTTT.

This sequence joins TRBV5-8 and TRBJ2-5; no reliable D call. The CDR3 is 13 residues long. Trimming took off 1 base at V and 4 bases at J, with 8 bases between the two ends. Germline V gives CDR1 SGHTS, CDR2 YDEGEE. The CDR3 protein is CASSLWVSETQYF. For the CDR3, the DNA is TGTGCCAGCAGCTTGTGGGTGTCAGAGACCCAGTACTTC.

The V gene is TRBV18, the J gene TRBJ2-3; perhaps TRBD2 as D (5 bases). This CDR3 is built from 14 residues. V lost 3 bases to trimming and J lost 0 bases, with 7 bases between them. Per germline, CDR1 KGHSH and CDR2 LQKENI. CDR3 nucleotides: TGTGCCAGCTCACCCCGGGGAAGCACAGATACGCAGTATTTT. Translation gives CASSPRGSTDTQYF. Full variable domain (missing parts from reference TRBV18 and TRBJ2-3): NAGVMQNPRHLVRRRGQEARLRCSPMKGHSHVYWYRQLPEEGLKFMVYLQKENIIDESGMPKERFSAEFPKEGPSILRIQQVVRGDSAAYFCASSPRGSTDTQYFGPGTRLTVL.

This clone was seen a few times. The chain recombines TRBV6-5 with TRBJ1-4; TRBD1 might be the D (5 bases). This CDR3 spans 14 amino acids. Trimming took off 5 bases at V and 11 bases at J, with 18 bases between the two ends. Looked up from germline, CDR1 is MNHEY and CDR2 is SVGAGI. The CDR3 reads CASSPSGVVGKLFF. CDR3 bases: TGTGCCAGCAGTCCCTCGGGGGTGGTAGGGAAACTGTTTTTT.

The chain joins TRBV7-3 to TRBJ2-1; D is unresolved. V shed 4 bases and J shed 8 bases, with 15 bases lying between them. This CDR3 has 14 residues. Germline V gene data show CDR1 as SGHTA and CDR2 as FQGTGA. DNA for the CDR3: TGTGCCAGCAGCTCCGCTCCGGGTCTGGATGAGCAGTTCTTC. Residues: CASSSAPGLDEQFF.

This clone turned up a few times. V is TRBV6-6 and J is TRBJ1-1; 9 bases are shared with TRBD1. Germline V lookup: CDR1 MNHNY, CDR2 SVGAGI (reference sequence). Trimming removed 6 bases from V and 7 bases from J; junction bases left unmatched: 12. CDR3 length equals 15 residues. The CDR3 nucleotides are TGTGCCAGCAGAGAGGGACAGGGTCGAGGTAATGAAGCTTTCTTT. This sequence encodes CASREGQGRGNEAFF.